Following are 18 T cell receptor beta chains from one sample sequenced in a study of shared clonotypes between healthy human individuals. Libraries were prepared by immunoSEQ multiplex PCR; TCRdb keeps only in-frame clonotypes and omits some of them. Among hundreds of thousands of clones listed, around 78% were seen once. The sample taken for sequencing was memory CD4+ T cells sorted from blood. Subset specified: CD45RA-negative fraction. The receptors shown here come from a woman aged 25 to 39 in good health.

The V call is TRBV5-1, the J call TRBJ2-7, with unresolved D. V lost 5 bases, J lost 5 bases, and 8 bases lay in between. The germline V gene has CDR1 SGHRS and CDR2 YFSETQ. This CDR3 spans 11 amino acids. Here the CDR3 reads CASSEDHEQYF. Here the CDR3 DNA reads TGCGCCAGCAGTGAGGACCACGAGCAGTACTTC.

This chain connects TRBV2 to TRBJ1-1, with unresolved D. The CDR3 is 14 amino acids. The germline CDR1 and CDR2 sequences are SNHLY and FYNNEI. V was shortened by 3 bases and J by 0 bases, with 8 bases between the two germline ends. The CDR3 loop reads CASSDSRMNTEAFF. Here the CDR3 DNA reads TGTGCCAGCAGTGACAGTAGAATGAACACTGAAGCTTTCTTT.

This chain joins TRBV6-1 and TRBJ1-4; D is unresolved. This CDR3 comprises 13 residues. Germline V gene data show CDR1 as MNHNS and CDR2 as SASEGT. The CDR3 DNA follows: TGTGCGACGGGCCGGCGTTCGGATGAAAAACTGTTTTTT. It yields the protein CATGRRSDEKLFF.

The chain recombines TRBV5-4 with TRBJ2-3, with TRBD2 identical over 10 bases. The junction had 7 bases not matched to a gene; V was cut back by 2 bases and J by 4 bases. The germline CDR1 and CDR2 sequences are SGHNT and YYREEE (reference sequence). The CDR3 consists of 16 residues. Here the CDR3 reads CASSLAGGPFSDTQYF. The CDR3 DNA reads TGTGCCAGCAGCTTAGCGGGAGGGCCGTTTTCAGATACGCAGTATTTT.

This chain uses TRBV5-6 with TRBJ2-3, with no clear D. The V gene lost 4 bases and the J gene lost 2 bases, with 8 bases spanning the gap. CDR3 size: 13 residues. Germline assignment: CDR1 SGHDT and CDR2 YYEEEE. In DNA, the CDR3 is TGTGCCAGCAGCATGGGTTTCACAGATACGCAGTATTTT. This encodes CASSMGFTDTQYF.

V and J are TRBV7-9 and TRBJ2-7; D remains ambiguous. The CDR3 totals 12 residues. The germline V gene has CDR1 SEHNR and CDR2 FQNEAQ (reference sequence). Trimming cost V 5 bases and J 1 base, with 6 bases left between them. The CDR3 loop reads CASSPNSYEQYF. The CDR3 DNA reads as TGTGCCAGCAGCCCGAATTCCTACGAGCAGTACTTC.

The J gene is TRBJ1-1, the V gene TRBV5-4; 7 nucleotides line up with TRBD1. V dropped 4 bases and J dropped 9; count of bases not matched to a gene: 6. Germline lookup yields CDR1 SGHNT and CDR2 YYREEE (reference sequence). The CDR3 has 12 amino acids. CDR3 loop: CASSAGTAKAFF. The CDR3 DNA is TGTGCCAGCAGCGCCGGGACAGCGAAAGCTTTCTTT.

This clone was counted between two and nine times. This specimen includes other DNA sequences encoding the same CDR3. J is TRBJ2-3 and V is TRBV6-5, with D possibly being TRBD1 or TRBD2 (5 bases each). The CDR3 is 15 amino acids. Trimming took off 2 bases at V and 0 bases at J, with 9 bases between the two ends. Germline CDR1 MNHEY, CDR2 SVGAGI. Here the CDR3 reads CASSYGGRSTDTQYF. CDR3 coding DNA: TGTGCCAGCAGTTACGGGGGACGCAGCACAGATACGCAGTATTTT.

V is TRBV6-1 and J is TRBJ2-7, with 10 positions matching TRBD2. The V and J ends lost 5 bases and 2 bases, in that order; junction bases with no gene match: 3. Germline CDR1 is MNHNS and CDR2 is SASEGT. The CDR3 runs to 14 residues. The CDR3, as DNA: TGTGCCAGCAGTTCACTAGCGGGGCCCTACGAGCAGTACTTC. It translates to CASSSLAGPYEQYF.

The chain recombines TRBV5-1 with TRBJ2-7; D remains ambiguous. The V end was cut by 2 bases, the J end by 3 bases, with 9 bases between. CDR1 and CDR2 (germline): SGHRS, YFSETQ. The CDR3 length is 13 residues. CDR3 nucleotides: TGCGCCAGCAGCTTCTCCTCTGGCTACGAGCAGTACTTC. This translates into CASSFSSGYEQYF.

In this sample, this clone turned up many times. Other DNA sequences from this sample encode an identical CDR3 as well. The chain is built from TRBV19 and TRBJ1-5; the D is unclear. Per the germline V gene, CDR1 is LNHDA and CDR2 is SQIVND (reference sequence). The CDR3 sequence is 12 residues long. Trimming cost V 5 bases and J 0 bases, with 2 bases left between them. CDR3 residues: CASSYSNQPQHF. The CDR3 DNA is TGTGCCAGTAGTTATAGCAATCAGCCCCAGCATTTT.

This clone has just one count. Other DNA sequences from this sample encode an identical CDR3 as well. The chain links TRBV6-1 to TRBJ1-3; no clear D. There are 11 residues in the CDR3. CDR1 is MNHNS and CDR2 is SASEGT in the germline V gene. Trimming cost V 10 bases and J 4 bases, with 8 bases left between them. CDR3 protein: CATARGNTIYF. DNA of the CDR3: TGTGCCACCGCCAGGGGAAACACCATATATTTT.

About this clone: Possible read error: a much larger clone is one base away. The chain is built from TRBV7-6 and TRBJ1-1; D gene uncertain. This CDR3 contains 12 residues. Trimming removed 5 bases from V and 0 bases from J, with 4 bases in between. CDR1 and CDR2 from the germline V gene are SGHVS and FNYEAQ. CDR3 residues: CASSRLNTEAFF. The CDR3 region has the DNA TGTGCCAGCAGCAGACTGAACACTGAAGCTTTCTTT.

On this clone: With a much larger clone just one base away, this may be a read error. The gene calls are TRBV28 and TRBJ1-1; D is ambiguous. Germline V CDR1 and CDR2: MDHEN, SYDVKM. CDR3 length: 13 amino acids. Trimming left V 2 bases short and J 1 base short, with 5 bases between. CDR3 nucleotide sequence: TGTGCCAGCAGTTTAGGTACGAACACTGAAGCTTTCTTT. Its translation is CASSLGTNTEAFF.

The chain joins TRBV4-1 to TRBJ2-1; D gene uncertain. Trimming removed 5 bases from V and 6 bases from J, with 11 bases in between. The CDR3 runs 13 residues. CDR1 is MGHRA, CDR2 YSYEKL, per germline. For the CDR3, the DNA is TGCGCCAGCAGCTCCCCCGACCCCAATGAGCAGTTCTTC. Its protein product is CASSSPDPNEQFF.

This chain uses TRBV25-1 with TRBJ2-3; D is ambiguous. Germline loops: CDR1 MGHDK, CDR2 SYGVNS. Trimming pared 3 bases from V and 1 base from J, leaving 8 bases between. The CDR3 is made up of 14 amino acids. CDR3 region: CASSDYLGTDTQYF. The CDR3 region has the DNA TGTGCCAGCAGTGACTACCTTGGCACAGATACGCAGTATTTT.

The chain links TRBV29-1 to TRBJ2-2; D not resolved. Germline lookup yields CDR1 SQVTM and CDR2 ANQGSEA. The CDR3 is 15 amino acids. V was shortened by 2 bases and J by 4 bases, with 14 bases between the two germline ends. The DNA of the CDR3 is TGCAGCGTTGAAATATCCGTCGGACGCACCGGGGAGCTGTTTTTT. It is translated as CSVEISVGRTGELFF.

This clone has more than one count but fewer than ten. In DNA, the CDR3 is TGTGCCAGCAGCTCAGATCCGGGACTCACATACAATGAGCAGTTCTTC. Its translation is CASSSDPGLTYNEQFF. This rearrangement joins TRBV7-8 to TRBJ2-1; possible D gene TRBD2, 6 bases. V lost 4 bases and J lost 4, with 17 bases in between. The CDR3 consists of 16 residues. The germline gives CDR1 SGHVS, CDR2 FQNEAQ.